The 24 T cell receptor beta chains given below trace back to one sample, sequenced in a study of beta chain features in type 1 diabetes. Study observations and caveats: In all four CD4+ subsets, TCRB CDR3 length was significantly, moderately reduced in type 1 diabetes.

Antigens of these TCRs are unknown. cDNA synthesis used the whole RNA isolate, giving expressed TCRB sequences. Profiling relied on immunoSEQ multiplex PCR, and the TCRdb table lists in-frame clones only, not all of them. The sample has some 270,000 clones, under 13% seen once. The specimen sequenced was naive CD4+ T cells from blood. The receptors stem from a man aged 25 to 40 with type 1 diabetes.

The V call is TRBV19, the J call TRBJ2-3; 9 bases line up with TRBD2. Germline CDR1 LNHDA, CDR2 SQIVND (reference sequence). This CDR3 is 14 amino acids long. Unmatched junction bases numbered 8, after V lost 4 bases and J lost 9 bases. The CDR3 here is CASSTPSSGGTQYF. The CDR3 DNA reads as TGTGCCAGTAGTACCCCATCCAGCGGGGGGACGCAGTATTTT.

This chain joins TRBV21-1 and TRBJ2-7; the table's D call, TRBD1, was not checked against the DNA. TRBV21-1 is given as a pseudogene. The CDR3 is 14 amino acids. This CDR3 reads CASSKGQTIHEQYF. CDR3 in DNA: TGTGCCAGCAGCAAAGGACAGACGATCCACGAGCAGTACTTC.

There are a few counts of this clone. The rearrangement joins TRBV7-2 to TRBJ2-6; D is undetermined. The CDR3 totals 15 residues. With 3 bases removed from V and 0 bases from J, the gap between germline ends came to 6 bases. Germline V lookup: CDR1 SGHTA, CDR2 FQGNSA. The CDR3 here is CASSFTSSGANVLTF. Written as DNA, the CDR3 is TGTGCCAGCAGCTTCACAAGCTCTGGGGCCAACGTCCTGACTTTC.

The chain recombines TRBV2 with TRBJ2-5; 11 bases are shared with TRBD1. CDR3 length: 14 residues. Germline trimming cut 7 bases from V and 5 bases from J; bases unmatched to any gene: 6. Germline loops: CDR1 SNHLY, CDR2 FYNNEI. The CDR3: CASIQDRGLETQYF. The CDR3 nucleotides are TGTGCCAGCATCCAGGACAGGGGGCTGGAGACCCAGTACTTC.

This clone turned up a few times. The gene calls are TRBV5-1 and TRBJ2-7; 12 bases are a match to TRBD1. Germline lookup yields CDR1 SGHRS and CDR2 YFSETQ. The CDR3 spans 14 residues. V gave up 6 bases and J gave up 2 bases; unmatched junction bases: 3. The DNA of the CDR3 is TGCGCCAGCAAGGGACAGGGGGCAACCTACGAGCAGTACTTC. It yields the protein CASKGQGATYEQYF.

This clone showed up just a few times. The CDR3 is CASSLGQGDPAFF. In DNA, the CDR3 is TGTGCCAGCAGCTTAGGACAGGGTGACCCAGCTTTCTTT. V gene TRBV7-3 combines with J gene TRBJ1-1; 8 nucleotides line up with TRBD1. The CDR3 sequence is 13 residues long. Germline V gene lookup returns CDR1 SGHTA and CDR2 FQGTGA. V shed 2 bases and J 10 bases; nucleotides not matched to a gene: 6.

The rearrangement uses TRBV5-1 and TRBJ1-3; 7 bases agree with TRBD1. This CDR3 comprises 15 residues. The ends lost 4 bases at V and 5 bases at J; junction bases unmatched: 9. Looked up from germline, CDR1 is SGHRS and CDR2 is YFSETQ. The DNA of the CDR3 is TGCGCCAGCAGCCTGGGGGGACAGCCCCGAAACACCATATATTTT. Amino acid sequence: CASSLGGQPRNTIYF. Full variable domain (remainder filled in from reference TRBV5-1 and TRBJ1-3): KAGVTQTPRYLIKTRGQQVTLSCSPISGHRSVSWYQQTPGQGLQFLFEYFSETQRNKGNFPGRFSGRQFSNSRSEMNVSTLELGDSALYLCASSLGGQPRNTIYFGEGSWLTVV.

This CDR3 reads CASSRRQGYEKLFF. In DNA, the CDR3 is TGTGCCAGCAGTAGACGACAGGGGTATGAAAAACTGTTTTTT. This sequence joins TRBV25-1 and TRBJ1-4; 8 nucleotides align to TRBD1. J lost 6 bases, V lost 5 bases, and 5 bases had no gene match. The V gene's germline CDR1 is MGHDK and CDR2 SYGVNS. The CDR3 has 14 amino acids.

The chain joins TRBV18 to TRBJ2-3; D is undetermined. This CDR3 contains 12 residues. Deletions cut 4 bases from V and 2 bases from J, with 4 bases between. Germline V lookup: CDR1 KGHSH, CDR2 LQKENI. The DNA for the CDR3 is TGTGCCAGCTCACTATACACAGATACGCAGTATTTT. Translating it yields CASSLYTDTQYF.

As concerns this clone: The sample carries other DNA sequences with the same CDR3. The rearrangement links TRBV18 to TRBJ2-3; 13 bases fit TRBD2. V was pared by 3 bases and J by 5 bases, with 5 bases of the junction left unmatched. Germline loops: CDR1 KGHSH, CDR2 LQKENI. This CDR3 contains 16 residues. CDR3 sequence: CASSPRTSGGRDTQYF. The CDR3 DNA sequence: TGTGCCAGCTCACCCCGGACTAGCGGGGGACGAGATACGCAGTATTTT.

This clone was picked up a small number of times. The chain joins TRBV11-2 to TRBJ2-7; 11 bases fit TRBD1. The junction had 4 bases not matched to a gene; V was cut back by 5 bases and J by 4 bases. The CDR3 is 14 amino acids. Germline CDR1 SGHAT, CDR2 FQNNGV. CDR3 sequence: CASSMGQGGYEQYF. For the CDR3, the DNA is TGTGCCAGCAGCATGGGACAGGGGGGGTACGAGCAGTACTTC.

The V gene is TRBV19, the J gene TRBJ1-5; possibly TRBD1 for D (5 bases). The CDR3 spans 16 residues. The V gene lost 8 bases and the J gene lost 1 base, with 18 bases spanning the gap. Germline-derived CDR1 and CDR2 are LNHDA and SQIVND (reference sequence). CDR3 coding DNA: TGTGCCAGTCATTTTAAACAGGCCGCCAGCAATCAGCCCCAGCATTTT. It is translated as CASHFKQAASNQPQHF.

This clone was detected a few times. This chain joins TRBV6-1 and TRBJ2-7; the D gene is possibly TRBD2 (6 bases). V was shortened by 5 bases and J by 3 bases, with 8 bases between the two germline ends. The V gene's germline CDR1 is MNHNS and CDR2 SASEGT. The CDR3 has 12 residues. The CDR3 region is CASSRLVYEQYF. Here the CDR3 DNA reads TGTGCCAGCAGTCGACTAGTCTACGAGCAGTACTTC.

The CDR3 nucleotides read TGCGCCAGCAGCTTGACTAGCCCTTCCTACAATGAGCAGTTCTTC. It encodes CASSLTSPSYNEQFF. The V call is TRBV5-1, the J call TRBJ2-1; TRBD2 might be the D (6 bases). The length of the CDR3 is 15 residues. Trimming took off 1 base at V and 1 base at J, with 9 bases between the two ends. From germline, CDR1 is SGHRS and CDR2 YFSETQ. Variable domain in full (rest from reference TRBV5-1 and TRBJ2-1): KAGVTQTPRYLIKTRGQQVTLSCSPISGHRSVSWYQQTPGQGLQFLFEYFSETQRNKGNFPGRFSGRQFSNSRSEMNVSTLELGDSALYLCASSLTSPSYNEQFFGPGTRLTVL.

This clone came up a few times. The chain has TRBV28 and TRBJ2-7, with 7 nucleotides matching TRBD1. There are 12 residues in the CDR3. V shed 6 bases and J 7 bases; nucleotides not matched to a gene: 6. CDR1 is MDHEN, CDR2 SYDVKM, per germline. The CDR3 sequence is CASSQQGLEQYF. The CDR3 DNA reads TGTGCCAGCAGCCAACAGGGGTTGGAGCAGTACTTC.

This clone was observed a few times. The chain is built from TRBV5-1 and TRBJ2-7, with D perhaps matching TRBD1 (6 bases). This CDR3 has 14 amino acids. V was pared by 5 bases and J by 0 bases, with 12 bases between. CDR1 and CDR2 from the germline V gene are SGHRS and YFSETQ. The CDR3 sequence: CASRRTVYSYEQYF. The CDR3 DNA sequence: TGCGCCAGCAGAAGGACAGTCTACTCCTACGAGCAGTACTTC.

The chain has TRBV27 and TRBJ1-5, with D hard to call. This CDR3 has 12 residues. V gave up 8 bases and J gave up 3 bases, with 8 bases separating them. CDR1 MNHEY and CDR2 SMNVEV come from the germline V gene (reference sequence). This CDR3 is CASGGINQPQHF. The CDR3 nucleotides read TGTGCCAGCGGAGGGATCAATCAGCCCCAGCATTTT.

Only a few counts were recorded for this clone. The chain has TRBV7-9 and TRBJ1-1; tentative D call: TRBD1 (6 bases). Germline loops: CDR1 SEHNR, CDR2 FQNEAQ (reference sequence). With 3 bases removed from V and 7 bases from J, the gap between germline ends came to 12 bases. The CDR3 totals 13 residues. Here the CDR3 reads CASSFAGAGEAFF. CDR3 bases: TGTGCCAGCAGCTTTGCGGGGGCCGGTGAAGCTTTCTTT.

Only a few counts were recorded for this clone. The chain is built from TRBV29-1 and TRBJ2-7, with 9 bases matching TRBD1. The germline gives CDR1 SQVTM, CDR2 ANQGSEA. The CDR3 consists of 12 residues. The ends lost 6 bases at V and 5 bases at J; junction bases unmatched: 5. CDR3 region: CSVEQGAHEQYF. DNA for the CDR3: TGCAGCGTGGAACAGGGGGCCCACGAGCAGTACTTC.

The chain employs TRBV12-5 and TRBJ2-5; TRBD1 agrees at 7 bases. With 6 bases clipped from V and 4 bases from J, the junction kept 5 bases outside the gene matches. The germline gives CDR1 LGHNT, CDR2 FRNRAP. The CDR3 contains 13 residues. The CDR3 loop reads CASGPGGIETQYF. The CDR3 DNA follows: TGTGCTAGTGGGCCAGGGGGAATAGAGACCCAGTACTTC.

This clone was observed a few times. The CDR3 DNA sequence: TGTGCCAGCAGCTTGAAGGGGGCGGACGAGCAGTACTTC. Encoded protein: CASSLKGADEQYF. V gene TRBV5-8 combines with J gene TRBJ2-7; 7 bases are a match to TRBD1. This CDR3 is built from 13 residues. Germline CDR1 and CDR2: SGHTS and YDEGEE. V gave up 1 base and J gave up 5 bases; unmatched junction bases: 3.

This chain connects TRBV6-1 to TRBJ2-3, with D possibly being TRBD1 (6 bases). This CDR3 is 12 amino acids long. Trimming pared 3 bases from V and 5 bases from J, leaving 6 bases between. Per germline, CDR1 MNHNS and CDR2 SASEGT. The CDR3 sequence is CASSEDRDTQYF. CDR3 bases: TGTGCCAGCAGTGAGGACAGAGATACGCAGTATTTT.

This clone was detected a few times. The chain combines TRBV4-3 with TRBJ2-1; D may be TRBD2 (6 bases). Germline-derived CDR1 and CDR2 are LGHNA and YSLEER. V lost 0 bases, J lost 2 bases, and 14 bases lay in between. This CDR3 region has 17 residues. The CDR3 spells CASSQDFGIAAYNEQFF. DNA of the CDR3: TGCGCCAGCAGCCAAGATTTCGGAATAGCGGCCTACAATGAGCAGTTCTTC.

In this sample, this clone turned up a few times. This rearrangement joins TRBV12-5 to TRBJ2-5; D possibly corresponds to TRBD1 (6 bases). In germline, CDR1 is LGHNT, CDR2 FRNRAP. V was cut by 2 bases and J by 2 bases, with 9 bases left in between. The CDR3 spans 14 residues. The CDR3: CASGLTGTQETQYF. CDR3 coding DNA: TGTGCTAGTGGTTTGACAGGGACGCAAGAGACCCAGTACTTC.